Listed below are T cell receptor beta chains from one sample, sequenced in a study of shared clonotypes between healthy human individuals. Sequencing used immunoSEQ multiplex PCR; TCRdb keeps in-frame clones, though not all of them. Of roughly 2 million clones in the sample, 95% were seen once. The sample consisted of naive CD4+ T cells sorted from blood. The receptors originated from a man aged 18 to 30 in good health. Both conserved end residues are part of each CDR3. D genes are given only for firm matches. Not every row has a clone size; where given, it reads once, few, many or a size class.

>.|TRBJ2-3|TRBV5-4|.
CASSFSSDTDTQYF
TGTGCCAGCAGCTTTTCTAGCGACACAGATACGCAGTATTTT
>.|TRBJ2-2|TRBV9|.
CASGGANTGELFF
TGTGCCAGCGGTGGAGCCAACACCGGGGAGCTGTTTTTT
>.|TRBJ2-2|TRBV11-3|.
CASSLGTKNTGELFF
TGTGCCAGCAGTCTCGGGACAAAGAACACCGGGGAGCTGTTTTTT
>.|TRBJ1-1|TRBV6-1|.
CASSEGARGQGSPEAFF
TGTGCCAGCAGTGAAGGTGCGCGGGGTCAGGGATCCCCTGAAGCTTTCTTT
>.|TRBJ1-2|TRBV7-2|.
CASSLVNYGYTF
TGTGCCAGCAGCTTAGTCAACTATGGCTACACCTTC
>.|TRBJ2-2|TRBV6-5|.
CASSQAGGRGELFF
TGTGCCAGCAGTCAAGCTGGGGGGCGCGGGGAGCTGTTTTTT
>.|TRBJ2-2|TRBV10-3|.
CAISAGKAGELFF
TGTGCCATCAGTGCAGGGAAGGCCGGGGAGCTGTTTTTT
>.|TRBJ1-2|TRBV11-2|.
CASSLGIQAGRGGYTF
TGTGCCAGCAGCTTAGGAATCCAGGCCGGGAGGGGAGGCTACACCTTC
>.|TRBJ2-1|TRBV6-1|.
CASSEDRQSYNEQFF
TGTGCCAGCAGTGAAGACAGGCAGTCCTACAATGAGCAGTTCTTC
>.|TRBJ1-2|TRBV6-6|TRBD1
CASSYLTGTSNYGYTF
TGTGCCAGCAGTTACTTGACAGGGACATCGAACTATGGCTACACCTTC
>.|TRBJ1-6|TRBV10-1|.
CASRGDRNNSPLHF
TGCGCCAGCAGAGGGGACCGAAATAATTCACCCCTCCACTTT
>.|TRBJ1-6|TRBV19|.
CASSPQSISPLHF
TGTGCCAGTAGTCCCCAGAGTATTTCACCCCTCCACTTT
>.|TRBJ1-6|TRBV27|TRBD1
CASSLRFRTGDLSPLHF
TGTGCCAGCAGTTTACGATTCCGGACAGGGGATCTGTCACCCCTCCACTTT
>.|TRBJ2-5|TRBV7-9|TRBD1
CASSSTGTETQYF
TGTGCCAGCAGCTCGACAGGGACGGAGACCCAGTACTTC
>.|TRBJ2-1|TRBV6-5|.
CASSYRVQTYNEQFF
TGTGCCAGCAGTTACAGGGTTCAGACCTACAATGAGCAGTTCTTC
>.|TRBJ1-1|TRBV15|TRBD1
CATSIRTGGDTEAFF
TGTGCCACCAGCATCAGGACAGGGGGGGACACTGAAGCTTTCTTT
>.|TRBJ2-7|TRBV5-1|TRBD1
CASTADRVSEQYF
TGCGCCAGCACCGCAGACAGGGTGAGCGAGCAGTACTTC
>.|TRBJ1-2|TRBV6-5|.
CASSYMRTNGYTF
TGTGCCAGCAGTTACATGAGGACGAATGGCTACACCTTC
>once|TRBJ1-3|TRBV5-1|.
CASSLSWNSGNTIYF
TGCGCCAGCAGCTTGAGCTGGAACTCTGGAAACACCATATATTTT
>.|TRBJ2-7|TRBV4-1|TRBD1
CASSQETGGEQYF
TGCGCCAGCAGCCAAGAGACAGGGGGCGAGCAGTACTTC
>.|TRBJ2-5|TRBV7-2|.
CASSLKSAVQTQYF
TGTGCCAGCAGCTTAAAGTCGGCAGTTCAGACCCAGTACTTC
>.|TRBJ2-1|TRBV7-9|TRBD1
CASRRTGDNEQFF
TGTGCCAGCAGAAGGACAGGGGATAATGAGCAGTTCTTC
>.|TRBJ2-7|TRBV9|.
CASSVGSGLYEQYF
TGTGCCAGCAGCGTAGGGAGCGGCCTATACGAGCAGTACTTC
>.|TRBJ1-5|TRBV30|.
CAWSVQDNQPQHF
TGTGCCTGGAGTGTTCAGGACAATCAGCCCCAGCATTTT
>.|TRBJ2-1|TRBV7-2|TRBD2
CASSLATSGRAGGEQFF
TGTGCCAGCAGCTTAGCGACTAGCGGGAGGGCCGGGGGTGAGCAGTTCTTC
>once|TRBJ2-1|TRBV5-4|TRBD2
CASSLVGRETYNEQFF
TGTGCCAGCAGCTTAGTGGGGCGGGAGACCTACAATGAGCAGTTCTTC
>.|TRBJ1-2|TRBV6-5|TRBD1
CASRPTGQGYGYTF
TGTGCCAGCAGGCCAACGGGACAGGGATATGGCTACACCTTC
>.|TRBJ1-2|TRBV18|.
CASSQGADNYGYTF
TGTGCCAGCTCACAGGGAGCGGATAACTATGGCTACACCTTC
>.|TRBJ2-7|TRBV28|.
CASHQRAIYEQYF
TGTGCCAGCCACCAACGGGCCATTTACGAGCAGTACTTC
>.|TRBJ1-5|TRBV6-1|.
CASRRAGDSNQPQHF
TGTGCCAGCAGGCGAGCAGGGGATAGCAATCAGCCCCAGCATTTT
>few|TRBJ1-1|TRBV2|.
CASTDQGRGAFF
TGTGCCAGCACCGATCAGGGCCGAGGAGCTTTCTTT
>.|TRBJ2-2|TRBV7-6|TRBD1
CASSLARQGAGTGELFF
TGTGCCAGCAGCTTAGCACGACAGGGGGCGGGCACCGGGGAGCTGTTTTTT
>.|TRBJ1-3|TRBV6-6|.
CASGLVGLAGNTIYF
TGTGCCAGCGGCCTGGTCGGACTGGCAGGAAACACCATATATTTT
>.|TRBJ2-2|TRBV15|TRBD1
CATSRSGTGGLGDTGELFF
TGTGCCACCAGCAGATCCGGGACAGGGGGCCTGGGGGACACCGGGGAGCTGTTTTTT
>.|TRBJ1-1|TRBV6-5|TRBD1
CASSGWTGGNAFF
TGTGCCAGCAGTGGGTGGACAGGGGGAAATGCTTTCTTT
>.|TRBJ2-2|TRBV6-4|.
CASSDRPGSSNTGELFF
TGTGCCAGCAGTGACAGGCCAGGGAGCTCGAACACCGGGGAGCTGTTTTTT
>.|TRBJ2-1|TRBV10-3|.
CAISEESSNEQFF
TGTGCCATCAGTGAGGAGTCGAGCAATGAGCAGTTCTTC
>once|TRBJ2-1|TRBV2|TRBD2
CASSGLGLAGEYNEQFF
TGTGCCAGCAGTGGTTTGGGCCTAGCGGGAGAGTACAATGAGCAGTTCTTC
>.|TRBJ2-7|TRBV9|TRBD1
CASSVDHGTGYEQYF
TGTGCCAGCAGCGTAGATCATGGGACAGGCTACGAGCAGTACTTC
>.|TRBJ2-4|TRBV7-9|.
CASSLTKNIQYF
TGTGCCAGCAGCTTAACCAAAAACATTCAGTACTTC
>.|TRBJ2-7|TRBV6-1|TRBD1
CASSDPGQTYEQYF
TGTGCCAGCAGTGATCCGGGACAGACCTACGAGCAGTACTTC
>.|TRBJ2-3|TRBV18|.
CASSPTPSTDTQYF
TGTGCCAGCTCCCCGACCCCTAGCACAGATACGCAGTATTTT
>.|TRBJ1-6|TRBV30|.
CAWSPQGSNSPLHF
TGTGCCTGGAGTCCACAGGGATCCAATTCACCCCTCCACTTT
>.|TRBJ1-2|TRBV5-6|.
CASSFHQIYGYTF
TGTGCCAGCAGCTTTCACCAGATATATGGCTACACCTTC
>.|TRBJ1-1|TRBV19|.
CASSAGTINTEAFF
TGTGCCAGTAGCGCCGGGACAATTAACACTGAAGCTTTCTTT
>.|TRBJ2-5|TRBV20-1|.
CSHVHQETQYF
TGCAGCCACGTTCACCAAGAGACCCAGTACTTC
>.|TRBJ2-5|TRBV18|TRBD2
CASSLTAGAVETQYF
TGTGCCAGCTCACTTACAGCGGGAGCGGTAGAGACCCAGTACTTC
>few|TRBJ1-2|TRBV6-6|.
CASSKNGGYTF
TGTGCCAGCAGTAAGAACGGTGGCTACACCTTC
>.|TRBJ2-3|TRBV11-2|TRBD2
CASSSRGAGGPRDTQYF
TGTGCCAGCAGCTCGAGAGGAGCGGGAGGGCCGCGGGATACGCAGTATTTT
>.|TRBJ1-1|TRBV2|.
CASRVGYLNTEAFF
TGTGCCAGCAGGGTTGGGTACTTGAACACTGAAGCTTTCTTT
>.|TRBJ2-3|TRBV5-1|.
CASSRWASVDTDTQYF
TGCGCCAGCAGCCGCTGGGCTAGCGTTGACACAGATACGCAGTATTTT
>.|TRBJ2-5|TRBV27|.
CASTDRTQETQYF
TGTGCCAGCACCGACAGGACACAAGAGACCCAGTACTTC
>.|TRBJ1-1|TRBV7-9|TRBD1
CASSSSDRGNTEAFF
TGTGCCAGCAGCTCCTCGGACAGGGGGAACACTGAAGCTTTCTTT
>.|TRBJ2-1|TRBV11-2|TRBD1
CASSRTGTGTYNEQFF
TGTGCCAGCAGCCGAACAGGGACAGGAACCTACAATGAGCAGTTCTTC
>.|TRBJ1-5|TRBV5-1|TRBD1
CASSPAGGGLSNQPQHF
TGCGCCAGCAGCCCCGCAGGGGGGGGGCTGAGCAATCAGCCCCAGCATTTT
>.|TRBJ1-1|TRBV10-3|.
CALKRNLNTEAFF
TGTGCCCTCAAGAGGAACCTGAACACTGAAGCTTTCTTT